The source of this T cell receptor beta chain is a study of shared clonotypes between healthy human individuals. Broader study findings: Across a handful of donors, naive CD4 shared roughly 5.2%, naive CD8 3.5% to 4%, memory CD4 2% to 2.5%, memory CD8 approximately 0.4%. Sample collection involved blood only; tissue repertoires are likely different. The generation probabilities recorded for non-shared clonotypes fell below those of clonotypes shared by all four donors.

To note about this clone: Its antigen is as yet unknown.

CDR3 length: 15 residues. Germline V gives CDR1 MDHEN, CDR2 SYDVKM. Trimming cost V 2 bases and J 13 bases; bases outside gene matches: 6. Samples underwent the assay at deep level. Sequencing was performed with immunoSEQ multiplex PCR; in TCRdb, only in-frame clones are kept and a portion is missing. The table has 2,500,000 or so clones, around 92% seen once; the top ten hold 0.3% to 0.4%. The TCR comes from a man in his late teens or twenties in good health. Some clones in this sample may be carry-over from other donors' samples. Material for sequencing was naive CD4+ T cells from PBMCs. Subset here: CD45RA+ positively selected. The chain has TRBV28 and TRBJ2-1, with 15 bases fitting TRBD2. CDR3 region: CASSLPGTSGRQQFF. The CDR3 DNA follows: TGTGCCAGCAGTTTACCCGGGACTAGCGGGAGGCAACAGTTCTTC.